What follows is one TCR beta chain and its context. What it binds is unknown. The treatment denotes: approximately 9-day PBMC culture with coronavirus spike peptide pools or control peptides (ViraFEST assay). Those CD4+ T cells from the unexposed donor predate the COVID-19 pandemic (2011-2018). With more than nine days of culture completed, CD4+ T cells were isolated by negative selection. Trimming at V came to 3 bases and at J to 6 bases, leaving 7 bases not matched to a gene. Germline CDR1 and CDR2: DFQATT and SNEGSKA (reference sequence). This CDR3 region has 14 residues. These data come from a study of vaccination and CD4 T cells after COVID-19. The Oncomine TCR Beta short-read assay sequenced DNA from cultured CD4+ T cells. One entry per CDR3 protein results from TCRdb running MiXCR on the PCR reads. The sample includes 6,500 to 8,000 distinct CDR3 sequences, about 71% of them seen just once.

The clonotype comes from a human donor in good health. Sequencing was done on a sample of CD4+ T cells from blood, cultured in vitro. This chain joins TRBV20-1 and TRBJ2-2; 7 bases fit TRBD2. The CDR3 nucleotides read TGCAGTGCTAGTCTCCTGGGGGGGGCCGGGGAGCTGTTTTTT. It codes for CSASLLGGAGELFF.